This T cell receptor (beta chain) was sequenced during a study of technical replicates of blood from four donors. Produced via immunoSEQ multiplex PCR; TCRdb's table is partial and in-frame only. This sample has over 50,000 clones, with about 93% found just once. By share, this clone ranks as medium-sized. Germline is not matched at one junction end, which may reflect a read error. The CDR3 has 14 residues. In germline, CDR1 is SGHRS, CDR2 YFSETQ. The material sequenced was PBMCs. The receptor comes from a human donor in good health. Some clones in this sample may be carry-over from other donors' samples. The chain recombines TRBV5-1 with TRBJ1-6; tentatively, D is TRBD1 (5 bases). This CDR3 is CASSLAGGYSPLHF. The CDR3 region has the DNA TGCGCCAGCAGTTTGGCCGGGGGTTATTCACCCCTCCACTTT. The whole variable domain, filled in from reference TRBV5-1 and TRBJ1-6, reads KAGVTQTPRYLIKTRGQQVTLSCSPISGHRSVSWYQQTPGQGLQFLFEYFSETQRNKGNFPGRFSGRQFSNSRSEMNVSTLELGDSALYLCASSLAGGYSPLHFGNGTRLTVT.